The 10 T cell receptor beta chains presented below share a single source sample, sequenced in a study of blood T cell repertoires in COVID-19 (dated by TCRdb to 2020 to 2022). Receptor amplification or capture employed the immunoSEQ multiplex PCR assay. Here the immuneACCESS table is served through TCRdb, limited to in-frame sequences with V and J called. Missing clones are a known gap in these copies; in checked studies unresolved V genes cover under half, and the rest lacks a known reason. For this sample there are about 220,000 clones; roughly 85% appear just once. The top ten clonotypes cover about 2.5% of the sample. Input material: peripheral blood. These receptors were obtained from an older woman with COVID-19, enrolled during active disease.

V usage is TRBV5-1 and J usage is TRBJ2-6; 10 nucleotides match TRBD1. From germline, CDR1 is SGHRS and CDR2 YFSETQ. The trim removed 4 bases at V and 4 bases at J, leaving 8 bases unmatched. CDR3 length: 17 amino acids. The CDR3 coding sequence is TGCGCCAGCAGCGGATCCGGGACAGGGGTCGGGGCCAACGTCCTGACTTTC. As protein: CASSGSGTGVGANVLTF. Together with reference TRBV5-1 and TRBJ2-6, the CDR3 gives the full variable domain: KAGVTQTPRYLIKTRGQQVTLSCSPISGHRSVSWYQQTPGQGLQFLFEYFSETQRNKGNFPGRFSGRQFSNSRSEMNVSTLELGDSALYLCASSGSGTGVGANVLTFGAGSRLTVL.

This clone was detected only a few times. The V call is TRBV7-3, the J call TRBJ1-2, with D perhaps matching TRBD1 (6 bases). Per the germline V gene, CDR1 is SGHTA and CDR2 is FQGTGA. The CDR3 is 16 amino acids. V was shortened by 7 bases and J by 3 bases, with 21 bases between the two germline ends. The CDR3 reads CASTSLGPGADYGYTF. CDR3 coding DNA: TGTGCCAGCACCTCGTTGGGCCCAGGGGCAGACTATGGCTACACCTTC.

V gene TRBV3-1 (or the pseudogene TRBV3-2) combines with J gene TRBJ1-1; D uncertain. Per germline, CDR1 LGHDT and CDR2 YNNKEL (reference sequence). The ends were cut back, 1 base at V and 4 bases at J, with 4 bases in the middle. CDR3 length: 12 amino acids. The CDR3 here is CASSQGLTEAFF. The CDR3 nucleotides are TGTGCCAGCAGCCAAGGGCTCACTGAAGCTTTCTTT.

The rearrangement uses TRBV12-3 or TRBV12-4 and TRBJ1-1; D may be TRBD1 (5 bases). The CDR3 has 13 amino acids. V was trimmed by 3 bases and J by 1 base, leaving 6 bases between them. In nucleotides, the CDR3 is TGTGCCAGCAGTTTGGGGCCGAACACTGAAGCTTTCTTT. Translating it yields CASSLGPNTEAFF.

The rearrangement uses TRBV10-3 and TRBJ1-6; 7 positions agree with TRBD1. The CDR3 is made up of 16 amino acids. Trimming at V came to 6 bases and at J to 3 bases, leaving 8 bases not matched to a gene. CDR1 is ENHRY, CDR2 SYGVKD, per germline. CDR3 in amino acids: CAIRAGTVNYNSPLHF. Written as DNA, the CDR3 is TGTGCCATCAGGGCCGGGACAGTTAACTATAATTCACCCCTCCACTTT.

This clone is a singleton in its sample. V gene TRBV4-3 combines with J gene TRBJ1-2; a weak D match, TRBD1 (5 bases). Germline V gene sequence: CDR1 LGHNA, CDR2 YSLEER. V was clipped by 4 bases and J by 7 bases, with 16 bases between them. CDR3 length: 14 amino acids. Written as DNA, the CDR3 is TGCGCCAGCAGCCGCCTGACAGATTACGGTGGCTACACCTTC. This sequence encodes CASSRLTDYGGYTF.

This chain links TRBV19 with TRBJ2-1, with D perhaps TRBD2 (5 bases). CDR1 is LNHDA, CDR2 SQIVND, per germline (reference sequence). The CDR3 length is 15 residues. V was clipped by 3 bases and J by 0 bases, with 9 bases between them. DNA of the CDR3: TGTGCCAGTAGTATTATGGGGAGCTCCTACAATGAGCAGTTCTTC. Translated: CASSIMGSSYNEQFF.

V and J are TRBV29-1 and TRBJ2-5, with 8 bases aligning to TRBD1. Germline assignment: CDR1 SQVTM and CDR2 ANQGSEA. V trimming: 4 bases; J trimming: 3 bases; junction bases outside the gene matches: 4. This CDR3 region has 13 residues. CDR3 sequence reads: CSVGAGGEETQYF. The CDR3 DNA sequence: TGCAGCGTTGGGGCAGGGGGCGAAGAGACCCAGTACTTC.

This rearrangement joins TRBV29-1 to TRBJ1-2; 8 bases are shared with TRBD1. The CDR3 has 14 amino acids. V shed 2 bases and J 4 bases; nucleotides not matched to a gene: 6. The V gene's germline CDR1 is SQVTM and CDR2 ANQGSEA. CDR3 in amino acids: CSVESNTGGYGYTF. DNA for the CDR3: TGCAGCGTTGAATCAAACACAGGGGGCTATGGCTACACCTTC.

This CDR3 reads CASSQEGTVSNEKLFF. Here the CDR3 DNA reads TGCGCCAGCAGCCAGGAGGGGACAGTTTCTAATGAAAAACTGTTTTTT. The chain links TRBV5-1 to TRBJ1-4, with TRBD1 identical over 7 bases. Germline CDR1 reads SGHRS; CDR2 reads YFSETQ. With 4 bases clipped from V and 3 bases from J, the junction kept 9 bases outside the gene matches. CDR3 length equals 16 residues.